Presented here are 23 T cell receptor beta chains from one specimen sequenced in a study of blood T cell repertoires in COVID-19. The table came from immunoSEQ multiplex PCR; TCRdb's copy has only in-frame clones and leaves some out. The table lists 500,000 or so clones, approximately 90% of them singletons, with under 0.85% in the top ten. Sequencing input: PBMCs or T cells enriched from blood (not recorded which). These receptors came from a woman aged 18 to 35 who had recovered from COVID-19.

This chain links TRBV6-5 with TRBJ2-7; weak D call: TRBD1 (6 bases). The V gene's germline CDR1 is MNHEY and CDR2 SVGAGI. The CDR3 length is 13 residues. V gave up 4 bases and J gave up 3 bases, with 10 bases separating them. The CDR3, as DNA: TGTGCCAGCAGTTCCCCGGACAGCTACGAGCAGTACTTC. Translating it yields CASSSPDSYEQYF.

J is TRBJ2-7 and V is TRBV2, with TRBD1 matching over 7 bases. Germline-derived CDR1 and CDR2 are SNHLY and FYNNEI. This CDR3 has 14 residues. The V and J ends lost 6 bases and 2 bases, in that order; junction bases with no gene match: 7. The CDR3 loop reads CASRIQGSTYEQYF. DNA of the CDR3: TGTGCCAGCAGGATACAGGGGTCCACCTACGAGCAGTACTTC.

CDR3 in amino acids: CASSHPIGLAGGRDAIETQYF. As DNA, the CDR3 is TGTGCCAGCAGCCACCCCATAGGACTAGCGGGGGGGCGAGACGCTATAGAGACCCAGTACTTC. The V and J genes are TRBV3-1 (or the pseudogene TRBV3-2) and TRBJ2-5, with 15 bases that match TRBD2. CDR1 and CDR2 from the germline V gene are LGHDT and YNNKEL (reference sequence). The CDR3 covers 21 residues. J was trimmed by 4 bases and V by 3 bases; bases with no gene match: 18.

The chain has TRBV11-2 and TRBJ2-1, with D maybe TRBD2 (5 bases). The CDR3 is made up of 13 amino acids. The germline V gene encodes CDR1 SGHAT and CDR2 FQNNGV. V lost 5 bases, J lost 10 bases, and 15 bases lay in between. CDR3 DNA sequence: TGTGCCAGCAGCCCCCCCGAGGGCGGCGAGCAGTTCTTC. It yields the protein CASSPPEGGEQFF.

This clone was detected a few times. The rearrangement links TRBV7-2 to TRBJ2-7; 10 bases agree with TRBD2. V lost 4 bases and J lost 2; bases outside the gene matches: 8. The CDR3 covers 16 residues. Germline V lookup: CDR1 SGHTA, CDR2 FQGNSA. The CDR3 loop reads CASSSSGGEVAYEQYF. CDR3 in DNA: TGTGCCAGCAGCTCCAGCGGGGGGGAAGTAGCCTACGAGCAGTACTTC.

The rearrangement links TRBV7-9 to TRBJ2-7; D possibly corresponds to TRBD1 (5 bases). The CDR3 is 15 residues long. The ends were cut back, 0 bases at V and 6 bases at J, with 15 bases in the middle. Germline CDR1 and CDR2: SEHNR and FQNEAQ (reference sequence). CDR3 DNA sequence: TGTGCCAGCAGCTTAGCCGCGCAGGGCGGCTTCGAGCAGTACTTC. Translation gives CASSLAAQGGFEQYF.

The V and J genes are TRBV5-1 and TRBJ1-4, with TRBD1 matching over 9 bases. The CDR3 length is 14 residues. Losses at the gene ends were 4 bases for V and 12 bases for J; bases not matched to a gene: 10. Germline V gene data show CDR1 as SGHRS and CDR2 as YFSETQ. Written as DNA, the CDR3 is TGCGCCAGCAGCGACGCCGGGACAGGGAGCCAACTGTTTTTT. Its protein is CASSDAGTGSQLFF. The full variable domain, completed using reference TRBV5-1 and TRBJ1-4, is KAGVTQTPRYLIKTRGQQVTLSCSPISGHRSVSWYQQTPGQGLQFLFEYFSETQRNKGNFPGRFSGRQFSNSRSEMNVSTLELGDSALYLCASSDAGTGSQLFFGSGTQLSVL.

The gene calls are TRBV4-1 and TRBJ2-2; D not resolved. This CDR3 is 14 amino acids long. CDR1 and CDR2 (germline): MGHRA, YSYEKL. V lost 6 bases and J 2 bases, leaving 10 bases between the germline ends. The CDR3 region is CASRSGSNTGELFF. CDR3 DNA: TGCGCCAGCAGATCAGGATCTAACACCGGGGAGCTGTTTTTT.

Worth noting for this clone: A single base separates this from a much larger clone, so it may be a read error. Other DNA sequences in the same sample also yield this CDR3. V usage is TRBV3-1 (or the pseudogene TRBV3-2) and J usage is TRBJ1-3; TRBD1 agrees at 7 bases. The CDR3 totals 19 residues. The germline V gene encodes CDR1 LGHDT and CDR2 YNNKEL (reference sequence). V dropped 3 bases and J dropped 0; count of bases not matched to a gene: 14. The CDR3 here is CASSHINYRGSSSGNTIYF. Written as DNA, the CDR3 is TGTGCCAGCAGCCACATTAATTACAGGGGTTCAAGCTCTGGAAACACCATATATTTT.

The CDR3 bases are TGTGCCAGCAGCCTACAGGGTACGGAGCAGTTCTTC. Protein: CASSLQGTEQFF. V gene TRBV3-1 (or the pseudogene TRBV3-2) combines with J gene TRBJ2-1, with D maybe TRBD1 (6 bases). Trimming left V 4 bases short and J 10 bases short, with 11 bases between. Germline CDR1 is LGHDT and CDR2 is YNNKEL (reference sequence). The CDR3 has 12 residues.

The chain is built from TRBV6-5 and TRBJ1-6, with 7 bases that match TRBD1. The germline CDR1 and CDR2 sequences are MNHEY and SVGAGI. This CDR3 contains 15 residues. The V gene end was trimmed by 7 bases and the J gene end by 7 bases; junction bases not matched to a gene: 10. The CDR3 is CASTRPTGKNSPLHF. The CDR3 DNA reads TGTGCCAGCACCCGGCCGACAGGGAAGAATTCACCCCTCCACTTT.

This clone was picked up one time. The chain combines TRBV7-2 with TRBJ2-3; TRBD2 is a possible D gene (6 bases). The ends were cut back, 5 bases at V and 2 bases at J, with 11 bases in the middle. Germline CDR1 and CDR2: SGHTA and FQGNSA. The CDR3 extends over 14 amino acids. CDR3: CASSMTSITDTQYF. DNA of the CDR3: TGTGCCAGCAGCATGACTAGTATCACAGATACGCAGTATTTT.

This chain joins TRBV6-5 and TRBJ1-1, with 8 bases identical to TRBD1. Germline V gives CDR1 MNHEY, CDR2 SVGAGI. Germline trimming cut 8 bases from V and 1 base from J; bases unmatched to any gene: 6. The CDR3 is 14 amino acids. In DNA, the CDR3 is TGTGCCAGCTTTACCGGGACAGGGAACACTGAAGCTTTCTTT. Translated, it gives CASFTGTGNTEAFF.

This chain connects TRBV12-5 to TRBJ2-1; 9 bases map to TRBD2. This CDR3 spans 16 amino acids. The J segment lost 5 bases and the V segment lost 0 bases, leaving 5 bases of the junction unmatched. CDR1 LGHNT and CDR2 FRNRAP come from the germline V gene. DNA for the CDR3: TGTGCTAGTGGTTTGGTACTCGGCGGGGGGGACAATGAGCAGTTCTTC. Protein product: CASGLVLGGGDNEQFF.

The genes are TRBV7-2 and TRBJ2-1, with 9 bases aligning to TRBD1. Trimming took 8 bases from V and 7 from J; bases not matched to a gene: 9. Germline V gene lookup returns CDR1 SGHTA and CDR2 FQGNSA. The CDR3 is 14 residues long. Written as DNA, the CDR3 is TGTGCCAGCCCTACAGGGGGCGTCGTAAATGAGCAGTTCTTC. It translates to CASPTGGVVNEQFF.

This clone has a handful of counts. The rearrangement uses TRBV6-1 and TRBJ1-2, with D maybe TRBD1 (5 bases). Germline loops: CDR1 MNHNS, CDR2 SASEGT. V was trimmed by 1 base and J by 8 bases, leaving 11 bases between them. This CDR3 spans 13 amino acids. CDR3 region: CASSEGQGLGYTF. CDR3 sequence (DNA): TGTGCCAGCAGTGAAGGTCAGGGTCTGGGCTACACCTTC.

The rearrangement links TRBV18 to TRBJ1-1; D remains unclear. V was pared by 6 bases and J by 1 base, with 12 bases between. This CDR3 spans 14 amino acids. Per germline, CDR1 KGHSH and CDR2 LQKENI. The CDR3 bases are TGTGCCAGCTCCCCTTCCGGGTGGAACACTGAAGCTTTCTTT. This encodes CASSPSGWNTEAFF. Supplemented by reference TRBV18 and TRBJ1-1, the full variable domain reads NAGVMQNPRHLVRRRGQEARLRCSPMKGHSHVYWYRQLPEEGLKFMVYLQKENIIDESGMPKERFSAEFPKEGPSILRIQQVVRGDSAAYFCASSPSGWNTEAFFGQGTRLTVV.

Here the CDR3 reads CASLTPGQGNTQYF. As DNA, the CDR3 is TGTGCCAGCCTCACACCGGGGCAGGGGAACACGCAGTATTTT. The genes are TRBV6-5 and TRBJ2-3, with a tentative D call TRBD1 (6 bases). The V and J ends lost 8 bases and 9 bases respectively, with 21 bases between them. In germline, CDR1 is MNHEY, CDR2 SVGAGI. This CDR3 contains 14 residues.

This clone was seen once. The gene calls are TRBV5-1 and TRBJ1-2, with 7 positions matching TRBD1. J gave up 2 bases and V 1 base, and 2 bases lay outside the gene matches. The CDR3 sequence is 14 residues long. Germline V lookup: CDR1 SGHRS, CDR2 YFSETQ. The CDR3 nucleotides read TGCGCCAGCAGCTTGACAGGGGTAAACTATGGCTACACCTTC. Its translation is CASSLTGVNYGYTF.

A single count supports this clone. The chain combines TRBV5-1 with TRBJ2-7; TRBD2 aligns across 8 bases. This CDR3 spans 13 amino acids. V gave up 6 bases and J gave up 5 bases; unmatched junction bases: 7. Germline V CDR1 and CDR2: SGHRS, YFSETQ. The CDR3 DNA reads TGCGCCAGCACAGGCGGGGGGTGGGACGAGCAGTACTTC. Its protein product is CASTGGGWDEQYF.

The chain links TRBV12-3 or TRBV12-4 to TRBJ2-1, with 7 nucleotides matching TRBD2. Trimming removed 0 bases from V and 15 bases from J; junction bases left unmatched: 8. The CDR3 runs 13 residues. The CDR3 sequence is CASSLAGEGKGFF. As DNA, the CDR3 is TGTGCCAGCAGTTTAGCGGGGGAGGGGAAGGGGTTCTTC.

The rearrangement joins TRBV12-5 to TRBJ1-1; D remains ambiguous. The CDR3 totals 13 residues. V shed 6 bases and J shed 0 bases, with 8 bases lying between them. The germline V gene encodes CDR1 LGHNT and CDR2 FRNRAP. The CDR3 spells CASGRYMNTEAFF. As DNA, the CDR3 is TGTGCTAGTGGCCGGTATATGAACACTGAAGCTTTCTTT.

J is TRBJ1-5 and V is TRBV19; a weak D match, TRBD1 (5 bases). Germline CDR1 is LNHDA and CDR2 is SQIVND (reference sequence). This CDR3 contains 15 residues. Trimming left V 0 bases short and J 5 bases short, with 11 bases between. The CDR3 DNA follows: TGTGCCAGTAGTATAGACAGGGTGCAGCATCAGCCCCAGCATTTT. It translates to CASSIDRVQHQPQHF.